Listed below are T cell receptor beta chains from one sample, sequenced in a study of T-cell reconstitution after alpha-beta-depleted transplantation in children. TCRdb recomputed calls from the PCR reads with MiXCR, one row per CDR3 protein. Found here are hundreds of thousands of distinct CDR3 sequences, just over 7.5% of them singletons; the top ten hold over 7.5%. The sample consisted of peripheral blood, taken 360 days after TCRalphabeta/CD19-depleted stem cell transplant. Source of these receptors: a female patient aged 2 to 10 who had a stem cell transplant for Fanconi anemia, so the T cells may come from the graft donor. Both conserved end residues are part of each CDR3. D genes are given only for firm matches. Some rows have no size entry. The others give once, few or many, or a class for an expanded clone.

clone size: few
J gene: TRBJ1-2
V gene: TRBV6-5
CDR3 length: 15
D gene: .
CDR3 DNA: TGTGCCAGCAGTTATTTGGGACGGCCTAACTATGGCTACACCTTC
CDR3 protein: CASSYLGRPNYGYTF

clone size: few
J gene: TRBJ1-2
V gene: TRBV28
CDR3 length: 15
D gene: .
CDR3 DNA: TGTGCCAGCAGCTCCGACAGCCACTCTAACTATGGCTACACCTTC
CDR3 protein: CASSSDSHSNYGYTF

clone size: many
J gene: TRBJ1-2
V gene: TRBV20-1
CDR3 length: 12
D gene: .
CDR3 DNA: TGCAGTGCTAATAGGGGTTCCTATGGCTACACCTTC
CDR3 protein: CSANRGSYGYTF

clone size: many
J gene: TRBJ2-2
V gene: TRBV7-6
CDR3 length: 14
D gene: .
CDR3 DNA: TGTGCCAGCAGCTCTACAGGCTCCACCGGGGAGCTGTTTTTT
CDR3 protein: CASSSTGSTGELFF

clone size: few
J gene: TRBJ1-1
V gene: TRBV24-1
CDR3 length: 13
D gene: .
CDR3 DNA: TGTGCCACCAGGTCTCGGGGGGGCACTGAAGCTTTCTTT
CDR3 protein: CATRSRGGTEAFF

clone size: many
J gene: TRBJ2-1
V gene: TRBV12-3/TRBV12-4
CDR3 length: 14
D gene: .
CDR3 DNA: TGTGCCAGCAGTTTCAGACTAGAGAGCAATGAGCAGTTCTTC
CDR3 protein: CASSFRLESNEQFF

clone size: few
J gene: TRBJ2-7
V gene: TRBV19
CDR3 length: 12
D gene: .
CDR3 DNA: TGTGCCAGTAGGGGAGTGGACTACGAGCAGTACTTC
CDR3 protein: CASRGVDYEQYF

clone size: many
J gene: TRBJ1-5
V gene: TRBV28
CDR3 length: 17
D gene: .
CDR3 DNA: TGTGCCAGCAGTTCCCTTCTAAGACAGCCCAGCAATCAGCCCCAGCATTTT
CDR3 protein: CASSSLLRQPSNQPQHF

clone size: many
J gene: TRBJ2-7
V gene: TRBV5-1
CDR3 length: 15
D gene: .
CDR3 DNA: TGCGCCAGCAGCACATCGACCGCTACTCCCTACGAGCAGTACTTC
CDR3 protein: CASSTSTATPYEQYF

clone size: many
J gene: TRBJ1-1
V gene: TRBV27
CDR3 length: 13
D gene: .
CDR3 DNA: TGTGCCAGCAGTAGCACAGGGCTCACTGAAGCTTTCTTT
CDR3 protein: CASSSTGLTEAFF

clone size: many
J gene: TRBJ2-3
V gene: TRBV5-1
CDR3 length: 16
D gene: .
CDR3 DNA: TGCGCCAGCAGCTTGAACTCGGGACTTATCACAGATACGCAGTATTTT
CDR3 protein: CASSLNSGLITDTQYF

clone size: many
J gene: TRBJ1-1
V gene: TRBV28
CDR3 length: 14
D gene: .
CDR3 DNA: TGTGCCAGCAGTTCCCCAGGGGACAACACTGAAGCTTTCTTT
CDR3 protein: CASSSPGDNTEAFF

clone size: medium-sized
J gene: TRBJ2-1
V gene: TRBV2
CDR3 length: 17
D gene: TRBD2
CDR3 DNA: TGTGCCAGCAGTGAAGGTCTGGGACTAGCGGCATACAATGAGCAGTTCTTC
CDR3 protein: CASSEGLGLAAYNEQFF

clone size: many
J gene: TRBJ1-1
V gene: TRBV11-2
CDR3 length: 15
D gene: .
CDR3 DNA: TGTGCCAGCAGTCACCACGGAGGTCGAGGGACTGAAGCTTTCTTT
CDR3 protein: CASSHHGGRGTEAFF

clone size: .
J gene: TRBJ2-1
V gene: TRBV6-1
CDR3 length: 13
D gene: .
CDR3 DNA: TGTGCCAGCAGTGGGCTAACCAGGGATGAGCAGTTCTTC
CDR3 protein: CASSGLTRDEQFF

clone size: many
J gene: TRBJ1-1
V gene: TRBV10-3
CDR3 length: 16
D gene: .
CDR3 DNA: TGTGCCATCAGTGGGGTTCGGGGGGCTAAGAACACTGAAGCTTTCTTT
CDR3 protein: CAISGVRGAKNTEAFF

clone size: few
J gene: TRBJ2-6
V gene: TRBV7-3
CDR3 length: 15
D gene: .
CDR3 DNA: TGTGCCAGCAGCCCCGCACCAGGTGGGGCCAACGTCCTGACTTTC
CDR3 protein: CASSPAPGGANVLTF

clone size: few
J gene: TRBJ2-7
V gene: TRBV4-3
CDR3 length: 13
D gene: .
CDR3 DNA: TGCGCCAGCAGCCAAGATCCCCGTACCGAGCAGTACTTC
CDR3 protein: CASSQDPRTEQYF

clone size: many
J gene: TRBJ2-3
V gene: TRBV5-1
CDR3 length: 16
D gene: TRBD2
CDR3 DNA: TGCGCCAGCAGCTCCTCGGGGCGGGAGGTTCGAGATACGCAGTATTTT
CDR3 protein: CASSSSGREVRDTQYF

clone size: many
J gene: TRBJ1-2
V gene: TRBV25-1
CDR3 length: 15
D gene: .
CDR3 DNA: TGTGCCAGCAGTGACCCCCGAGACGGGAACTATGGCTACACCTTC
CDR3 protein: CASSDPRDGNYGYTF

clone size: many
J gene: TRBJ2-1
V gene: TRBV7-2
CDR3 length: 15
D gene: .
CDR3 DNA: TGTGCCAGCAGGAAAACCGGGACACCGTACAATGAGCAGTTCTTC
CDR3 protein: CASRKTGTPYNEQFF

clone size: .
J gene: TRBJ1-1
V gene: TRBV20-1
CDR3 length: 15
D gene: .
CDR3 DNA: TGCAGTGCTACTACCGCCTTAGGACGAGCCACTGAAGCTTTCTTT
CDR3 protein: CSATTALGRATEAFF

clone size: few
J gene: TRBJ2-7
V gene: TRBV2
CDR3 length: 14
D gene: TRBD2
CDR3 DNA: TGTGGCCTACTAGCGGGGGGGCCCATATACGAGCAGTACTTC
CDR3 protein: CGLLAGGPIYEQYF

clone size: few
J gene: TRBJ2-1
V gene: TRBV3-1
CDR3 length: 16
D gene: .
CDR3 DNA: TGTGCCAGCAGCCGCTCCTCGAACTACAGAATCAATGAGCAGTTCTTC
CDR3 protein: CASSRSSNYRINEQFF

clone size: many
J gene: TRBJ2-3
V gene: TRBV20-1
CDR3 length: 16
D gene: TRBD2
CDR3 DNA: TGCAGTGCTAGACCCTCACTAGCGGGGAGCACAGATACGCAGTATTTT
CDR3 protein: CSARPSLAGSTDTQYF

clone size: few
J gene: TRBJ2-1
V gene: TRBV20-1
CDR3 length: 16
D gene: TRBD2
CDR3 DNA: TGCAGTGCTAGAGTCTTAGCGGGAGGGCTAATCAATGAGCAGTTCTTC
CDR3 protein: CSARVLAGGLINEQFF

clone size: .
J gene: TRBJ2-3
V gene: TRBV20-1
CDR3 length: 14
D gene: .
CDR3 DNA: TGCAGTGCTCTCCAGGGACGGAACACAGATACGCAGTATTTT
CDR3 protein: CSALQGRNTDTQYF

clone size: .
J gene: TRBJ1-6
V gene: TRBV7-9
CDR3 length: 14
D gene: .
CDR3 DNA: TGTGCCAGCAGCCTGGACGGATATAATTCACCCCTCCACTTT
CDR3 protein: CASSLDGYNSPLHF

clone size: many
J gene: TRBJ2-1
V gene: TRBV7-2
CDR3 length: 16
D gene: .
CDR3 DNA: TGTGCCAGCAGCTTATTCTTGGGGGGGCGATACAATGAGCAGTTCTTC
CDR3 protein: CASSLFLGGRYNEQFF

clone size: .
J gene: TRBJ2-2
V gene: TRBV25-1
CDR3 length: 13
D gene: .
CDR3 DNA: TGTGCCAGCAGTGAACCCTACACCGGGGAGCTGTTTTTT
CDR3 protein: CASSEPYTGELFF

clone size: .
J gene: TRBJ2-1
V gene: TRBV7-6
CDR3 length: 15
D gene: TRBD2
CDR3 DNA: TGTGCCAGCAGCTTACGGGGGGTACGGGCCAATGAGCAGTTCTTC
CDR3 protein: CASSLRGVRANEQFF

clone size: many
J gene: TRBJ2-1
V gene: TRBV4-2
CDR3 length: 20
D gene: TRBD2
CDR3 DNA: TGTGCCAGCAGCCAAGACGTCTCCGTAAGCGGGAGGGCCCCCTACAATGAGCAGTTCTTC
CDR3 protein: CASSQDVSVSGRAPYNEQFF

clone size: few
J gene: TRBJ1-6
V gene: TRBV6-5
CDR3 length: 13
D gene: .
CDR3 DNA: TGTGCCAGCAGTTACGTCGGAATCTCACCCCTCCACTTT
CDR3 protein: CASSYVGISPLHF

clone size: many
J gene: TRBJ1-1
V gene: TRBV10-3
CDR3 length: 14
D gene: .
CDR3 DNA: TGTGCCATCAGTGCCGACAGGCCGTTCACTGAAGCTTTCTTT
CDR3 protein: CAISADRPFTEAFF

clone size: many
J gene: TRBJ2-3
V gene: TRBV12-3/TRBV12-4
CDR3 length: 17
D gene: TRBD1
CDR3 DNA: TGTGCCAGCAGTTTATCGGTTGGGACAGGAGACACAGATACGCAGTATTTT
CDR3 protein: CASSLSVGTGDTDTQYF

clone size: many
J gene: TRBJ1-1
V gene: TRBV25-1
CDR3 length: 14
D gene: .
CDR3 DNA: TGTGCCAGCAGTGGGGGGAAAATGAACACTGAAGCTTTCTTT
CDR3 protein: CASSGGKMNTEAFF

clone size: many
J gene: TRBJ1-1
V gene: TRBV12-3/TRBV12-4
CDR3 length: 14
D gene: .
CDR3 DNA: TGTGCCAGCAGTTTGAGGGGGATGAACACTGAAGCTTTCTTT
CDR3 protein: CASSLRGMNTEAFF

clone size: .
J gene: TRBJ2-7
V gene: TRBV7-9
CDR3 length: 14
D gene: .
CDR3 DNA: TGTGCCAGCAGCTCCCCCCGGGGGTTTTACGAGCAGTACTTC
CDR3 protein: CASSSPRGFYEQYF

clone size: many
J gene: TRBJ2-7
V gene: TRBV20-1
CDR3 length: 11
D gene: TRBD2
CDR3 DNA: TGCAGCGGGACTAGGTCCTACGAGCAGTACTTC
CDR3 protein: CSGTRSYEQYF

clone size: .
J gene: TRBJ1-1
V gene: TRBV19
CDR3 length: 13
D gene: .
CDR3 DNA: TGTGCCAGTAGTACAGGGATATTGGCTGAAGCTTTCTTT
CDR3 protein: CASSTGILAEAFF

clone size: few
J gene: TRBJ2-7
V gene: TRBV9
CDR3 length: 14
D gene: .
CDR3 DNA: TGTGCCAGCAGCACAGCTACACCGTCCCGAGTGCTATACTTC
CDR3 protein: CASSTATPSRVLYF

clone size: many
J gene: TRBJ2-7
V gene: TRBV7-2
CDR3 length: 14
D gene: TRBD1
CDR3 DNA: TGTGCCAGCAGCCGCAGGGGGCTCTCAGACGAGCAGTACTTC
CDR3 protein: CASSRRGLSDEQYF

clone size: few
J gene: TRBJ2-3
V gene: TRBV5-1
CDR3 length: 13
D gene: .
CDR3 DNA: TGCGCCAGCAGCTTGGCCGCCACAGATACGCAGTATTTT
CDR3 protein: CASSLAATDTQYF

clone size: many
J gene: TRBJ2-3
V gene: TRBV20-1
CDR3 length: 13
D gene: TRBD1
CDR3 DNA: TGCAGTGCGAGGACAGGGGGCCCAGATACGCAGTATTTT
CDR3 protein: CSARTGGPDTQYF

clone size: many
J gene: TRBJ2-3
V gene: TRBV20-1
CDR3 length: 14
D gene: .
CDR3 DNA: TGCAGTGCTAGAGATGTGGGGGGCCCAGATACGCAGTATTTT
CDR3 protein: CSARDVGGPDTQYF

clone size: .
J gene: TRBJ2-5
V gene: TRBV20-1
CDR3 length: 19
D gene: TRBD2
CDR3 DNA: TGCAGTGTTTTGCGGCGGGGGGGACTAGCGGGAGGGCCGGATGAGACCCAGTACTTC
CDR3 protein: CSVLRRGGLAGGPDETQYF

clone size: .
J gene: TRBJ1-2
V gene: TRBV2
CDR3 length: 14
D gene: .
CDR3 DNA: TGTGCCAGCAGTAAAACAGAATACAACTATGGCTACACCTTC
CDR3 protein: CASSKTEYNYGYTF

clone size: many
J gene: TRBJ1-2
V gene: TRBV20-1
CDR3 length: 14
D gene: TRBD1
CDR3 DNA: TGCAGTGCTAGAGGGACAGGGCGATCCTATGGCTACACCTTC
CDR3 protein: CSARGTGRSYGYTF

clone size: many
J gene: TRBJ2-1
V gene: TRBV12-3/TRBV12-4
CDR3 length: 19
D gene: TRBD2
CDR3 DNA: TGTGCCAGCAGTTTCGTGTTTTCGACTAGCGGGAAATTCTACAATGAGCAGTTCTTC
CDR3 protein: CASSFVFSTSGKFYNEQFF

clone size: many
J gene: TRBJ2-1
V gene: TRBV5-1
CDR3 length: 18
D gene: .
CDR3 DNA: TGCGCCAGCAGCTTGATTATGCAGTCAATAAGCTCCTACAATGAGCAGTTCTTC
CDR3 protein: CASSLIMQSISSYNEQFF

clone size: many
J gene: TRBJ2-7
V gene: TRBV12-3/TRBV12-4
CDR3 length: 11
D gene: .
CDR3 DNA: TGTGCCAGCAGTTCGGACGTGGAGCAGTACTTC
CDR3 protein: CASSSDVEQYF

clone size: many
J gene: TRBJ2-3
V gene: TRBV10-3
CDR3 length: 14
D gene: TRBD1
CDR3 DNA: TGTGCCATCAGCACGGACAGGGGCACAGATACGCAGTATTTT
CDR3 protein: CAISTDRGTDTQYF

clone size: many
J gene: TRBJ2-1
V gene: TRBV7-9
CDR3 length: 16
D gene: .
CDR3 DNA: TGTGCCAGCAGTCCTTTGACGCGAGGGGGGTACAATGAGCAGTTCTTC
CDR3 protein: CASSPLTRGGYNEQFF

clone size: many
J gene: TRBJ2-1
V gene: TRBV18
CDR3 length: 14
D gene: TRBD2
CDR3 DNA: TGTGCCAGCTCACCACTAGCGGGGTTCAATGAGCAGTTCTTC
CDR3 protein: CASSPLAGFNEQFF

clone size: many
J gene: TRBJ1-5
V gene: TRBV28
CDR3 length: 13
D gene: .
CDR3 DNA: TGTGCCAGCACCCAGCGTCGTAATCAGCCCCAGCATTTT
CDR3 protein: CASTQRRNQPQHF

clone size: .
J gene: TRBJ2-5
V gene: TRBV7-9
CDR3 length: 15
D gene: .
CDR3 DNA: TGTGCCAGCAGCTCAATGACAGCGGCACAAGAGACCCAGTACTTC
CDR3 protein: CASSSMTAAQETQYF

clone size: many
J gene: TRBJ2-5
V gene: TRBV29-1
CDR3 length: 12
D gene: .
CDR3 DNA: TGCAGCGTTGGCAGCATCCGAGAGACCCAGTACTTC
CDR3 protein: CSVGSIRETQYF

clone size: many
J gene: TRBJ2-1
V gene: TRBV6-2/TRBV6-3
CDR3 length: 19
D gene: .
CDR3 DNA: TGTGCCAGCAGTTACCCATTTCCAAGGACTCTGGTAAACAACAATGAGCAGTTCTTC
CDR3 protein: CASSYPFPRTLVNNNEQFF